The clone carrying this T cell receptor (beta chain) was counted a single time. V was trimmed by 0 bases and J by 3 bases, leaving 10 bases between them. Germline assignment: CDR1 SGHRS and CDR2 YFSETQ. The CDR3 covers 14 residues. These data belong to a study of blood T cell repertoires in COVID-19. Looking at the study overall: T cells, B-cell-depleted T cells, or PBMCs supplied cDNA or gDNA.

Participants came from about 24 US areas, aged about 18 to 90 years. Assignments of participants to cohorts depended upon their own reported clinical history. Here immunoSEQ multiplex PCR was the method, and the copy in TCRdb shows in-frame clones only, minus some. The repertoire holds 190,000 or so clones, with 85% as singletons. The chain couples TRBV5-1 to TRBJ2-7, with D possibly being TRBD2 (5 bases). The clonotype originates from a man in his forties or fifties who had recovered from COVID-19. Sequenced sample: PBMCs or T cells enriched from blood (not recorded which). The CDR3 nucleotides read TGCGCCAGCAGCTTGGGTGGAGGCGACTACGAGCAGTACTTC. Encoded protein: CASSLGGGDYEQYF.